This record looks at one T cell receptor beta chain sequence and its context. What it binds is unknown. At a deep level, the assay was run. Here immunoSEQ multiplex PCR was the method, and the copy in TCRdb shows in-frame clones only, minus some. The sample shows some 1 million clones, 65% to 75% of them seen only once. These data originate in a study of shared clonotypes between healthy human individuals. Study context: CD8 memory received one plate per donor, CD8 naive two, CD4 memory three and CD4 naive three. Findings and caveats of the study: Only a few donors were included, so the genetic and exposure-history diversity represented was limited.

CDR1 is MNHNY, CDR2 SVGAGI, per germline (reference sequence). Trimming removed 6 bases at V and 4 bases at J, with 13 bases between. The CDR3 has 13 amino acids. This clonotype was obtained from a man aged 18 to 30 in good health. The chain has TRBV6-6 and TRBJ2-7; D gene uncertain. The sample was memory CD4+ T cells sorted from blood. Subset of the sample: CD45RA-negative fraction. The CDR3 loop reads CASSSPGRYEQYF. Here the CDR3 DNA reads TGTGCCAGCAGCTCCCCCGGAAGGTACGAGCAGTACTTC.